The entry that follows covers one TCR beta chain sequence. Measured with immunoSEQ multiplex PCR; TCRdb has only the in-frame clones, and not every one. This sample yields around 100,000 clones, of which 70% to 90% are seen a single time; around 9.4% belongs to the top ten. V was clipped by 5 bases and J by 7 bases; unmatched bases: 4. The CDR3 covers 13 residues. Germline V gene lookup returns CDR1 LNHDA and CDR2 SQIVND (reference sequence). This record belongs to a study of blood T cell repertoires in COVID-19. Study-wide context: T cells, B-cell-depleted T cells, or PBMCs supplied cDNA or gDNA.

This TCR was sampled from a man aged 35 to 55 with active or convalescent COVID-19. Sequences were obtained from peripheral blood. This chain uses TRBV19 with TRBJ1-4, with TRBD1 matching 7 bases. The CDR3 bases are TGTGCCAGTAGTCCCACAGGGGTTGAAAAACTGTTTTTT. It yields the protein CASSPTGVEKLFF.